The 7 T cell receptor beta chains listed next were all sequenced from one sample in a study of T cell responses to AZD1222 COVID-19 vaccine. Libraries were prepared by immunoSEQ multiplex PCR; TCRdb keeps only in-frame clonotypes and omits some of them. The data hold approximately 130,000 clones, with roughly 88% observed a single time. The specimen was peripheral blood, collected on day 0 of AZD1222 vaccination. The receptors were sampled from an adult in good health.

J is TRBJ1-6 and V is TRBV7-6, with 7 bases lining up with TRBD1. This CDR3 has 14 amino acids. Germline lookup yields CDR1 SGHVS and CDR2 FNYEAQ. J gave up 6 bases and V 6 bases, and 5 bases lay outside the gene matches. This CDR3 is CASRTQGINSPLHF. The CDR3 DNA sequence: TGTGCCAGCAGAACACAGGGGATTAATTCACCCCTCCACTTT. The full variable domain, completed using reference TRBV7-6 and TRBJ1-6, is GAGVSQSPRYKVTKRGQDVALRCDPISGHVSLYWYRQALGQGPEFLTYFNYEAQQDKSGLPNDRFSAERPEGSISTLTIQRTEQRDSAMYRCASRTQGINSPLHFGNGTRLTVT.

The chain combines TRBV5-4 with TRBJ2-3; D is possibly TRBD2 (7 bases). Trimming left V 4 bases short and J 1 base short, with 13 bases between. The CDR3 is made up of 15 amino acids. Per the germline V gene, CDR1 is SGHNT and CDR2 is YYREEE (reference sequence). The CDR3 DNA sequence: TGTGCCAGCAGCGCCCGCGGGGGCGGCACAGATACGCAGTATTTT. It specifies CASSARGGGTDTQYF. Full variable domain (remainder filled in from reference TRBV5-4 and TRBJ2-3): ETGVTQSPTHLIKTRGQQVTLRCSSQSGHNTVSWYQQALGQGPQFIFQYYREEENGRGNFPPRFSGLQFPNYSSELNVNALELDDSALYLCASSARGGGTDTQYFGPGTRLTVL.

The J gene is TRBJ2-5, the V gene TRBV13; a weak D match, TRBD2 (6 bases). The V and J ends lost 1 base and 7 bases respectively, with 10 bases between them. CDR1 is PRHDT and CDR2 is FYEKMQ in the germline V gene (reference sequence). The CDR3 totals 13 residues. The CDR3 DNA follows: TGTGCCAGCAGCTTAGTGCTAGCGCGGACCCAGTACTTC. This sequence encodes CASSLVLARTQYF.

Details on this clone: One end of the junction does not line up with germline, which may come from a read error. This chain links TRBV7-7 with TRBJ2-7; 8 bases align to TRBD1. The CDR3 consists of 15 residues. From germline, CDR1 is SSHAT and CDR2 FNYEAQ (reference sequence). CDR3 region: CASSLGQGLPYEQYF. The DNA for the CDR3 is TGTGCTAGCAGCTTAGGACAGGGTTTGCCCTACGAGCAGTACTTC.

The chain carries TRBV30 and TRBJ2-7; D may correspond to TRBD1 or TRBD2 (5 bases each). Germline CDR1 reads GTSNPN; CDR2 reads SVGIG (reference sequence). Deletions cut 8 bases from V and 5 bases from J, with 13 bases between. The CDR3 length is 11 residues. CDR3 DNA sequence: TGTGCCCCCTGGGGGATCCACGAGCAGTACTTC. Translated, it gives CAPWGIHEQYF.

This chain joins TRBV19 and TRBJ2-7; weak D call: TRBD1 (5 bases). The V end lost 4 bases, the J end lost 1 base, and 11 bases lay between the germline ends. The CDR3 contains 14 residues. Germline V gives CDR1 LNHDA, CDR2 SQIVND (reference sequence). The CDR3 region has the DNA TGTGCCAGTAGTAGGTTCCAGGGATCCTACGAGCAGTACTTC. The encoded protein is CASSRFQGSYEQYF.

The gene calls are TRBV6-6 and TRBJ2-2, with D unresolved. The germline V gene has CDR1 MNHNY and CDR2 SVGAGI (reference sequence). The CDR3 runs to 11 residues. V was shortened by 4 bases and J by 4 bases, with 1 base between the two germline ends. The CDR3 loop is CASSFTGELFF. For the CDR3, the DNA is TGTGCCAGCAGTTTCACCGGGGAGCTGTTTTTT.